The 11 T cell receptor beta chains listed next were all sequenced from one sample in a study of graft-versus-host responses after intestinal transplantation. Data came from immunoSEQ multiplex PCR; TCRdb stores just in-frame clones and leaves some out. The sample holds about 2,000 clones, 30% to 40% seen once. The authors seeded some 200,000 CFSE-labeled responder cells together with some 200,000 irradiated stimulator cells tagged with violet dye. The sample in question was alloreactive CD8+ T cells from a mixed lymphocyte reaction culture, obtained before transplantation. Subset defined: CFSE-low proliferating T cells sorted from roughly 6-day pre-transplant mixed lymphocyte reaction (GvH or HvG direction). Source of these receptors: a human patient who was an organ donor for intestinal transplantation.

This chain connects TRBV6-1 to TRBJ2-2; D perhaps matches TRBD1 (5 bases). V was trimmed by 5 bases and J by 0 bases, leaving 10 bases between them. The CDR3 is 15 residues long. Germline loops: CDR1 MNHNS, CDR2 SASEGT. This CDR3 reads CASSWTPANTGELFF. The DNA of the CDR3 is TGTGCCAGCAGTTGGACACCCGCGAACACCGGGGAGCTGTTTTTT.

This chain uses TRBV5-1 with TRBJ2-7, with D possibly TRBD1 on 6 matching bases. V was trimmed by 1 base and J by 2 bases, leaving 13 bases between them. Germline V gives CDR1 SGHRS, CDR2 YFSETQ. This CDR3 region has 15 residues. CDR3 amino acids: CASSLYGDRTYEQYF. Written as DNA, the CDR3 is TGCGCCAGCAGCTTGTATGGTGACAGGACCTACGAGCAGTACTTC.

V is TRBV7-2 and J is TRBJ2-1; D remains ambiguous. V was cut by 2 bases and J by 3 bases, with 11 bases left in between. Per germline, CDR1 SGHTA and CDR2 FQGNSA. This CDR3 has 15 residues. CDR3 nucleotide sequence: TGTGCCAGCAGCTTACTACCGACTGACTACAATGAGCAGTTCTTC. Protein product: CASSLLPTDYNEQFF.

About this clone: Compared with germline, one end of the junction differs, possibly owing to a read error. As DNA, the CDR3 is TGTGCCAGCAGTGGGCGGGGGACTAGGACCAAGAATGAACACCGGGGAGCTGTTTTT. Its protein product is CASSGRGTRTKNEHRGAVF. V gene TRBV6-4 combines with J gene TRBJ2-2; TRBD2 aligns across 8 bases. This CDR3 comprises 19 residues. Germline CDR1 and CDR2: MRHNA and SNTAGT.

V and J are TRBV5-1 and TRBJ1-6; unclear D gene. The CDR3 spans 14 residues. Germline CDR1 SGHRS, CDR2 YFSETQ. Trimming cost V 4 bases and J 10 bases, with 15 bases left between them. The CDR3 loop is CASSVGLRRSPLHF. The CDR3 DNA is TGCGCCAGCAGCGTCGGACTGCGCAGGTCACCCCTCCACTTT.

J is TRBJ1-3 and V is TRBV29-1, with 7 nucleotides matching TRBD1. The CDR3 has 15 amino acids. V shed 4 bases, J shed 0 bases, and the junction held 6 bases outside the gene matches. Per germline, CDR1 SQVTM and CDR2 ANQGSEA. In DNA, the CDR3 is TGCAGCGTTGTGGGGACAGATTACTCTGGAAACACCATATATTTT. Protein product: CSVVGTDYSGNTIYF.

This chain links TRBV15 with TRBJ2-3; D remains unclear. The CDR3 is 13 amino acids. Trimming shortened V by 5 bases and J by 6 bases, and 12 bases separated the two germline ends. CDR1 is LNHNV and CDR2 is YYDKDF in the germline V gene (reference sequence). This chain's CDR3 is CATSATYWDTQYF. The DNA of the CDR3 is TGTGCCACCAGCGCGACCTATTGGGATACGCAGTATTTT.

This clone occurred a few times. The gene calls are TRBV12-5 and TRBJ1-1, with D possibly TRBD1 on 5 matching bases. The CDR3 contains 13 residues. Per the germline V gene, CDR1 is LGHNT and CDR2 is FRNRAP. The germline V and J ends were trimmed by 6 bases and 3 bases, with 11 bases remaining between them. The CDR3 sequence is CASGLSGYTEAFF. The CDR3 DNA reads as TGTGCTAGTGGCCTTTCAGGGTACACTGAAGCTTTCTTT.

Worth noting for this clone: One end of the junction varies from germline; a read error may be responsible. The chain combines TRBV20-1 with TRBJ2-5; D may be TRBD1 (6 bases). The CDR3 is 11 amino acids. The V gene's germline CDR1 is DFQATT and CDR2 SNEGSKA (reference sequence). CDR3 region: CSARDPTGPNF. CDR3 nucleotides: TGCAGTGCTAGAGACCCGACAGGTCCGAACTTC.

This clone is medium-sized. V and J are TRBV7-9 and TRBJ1-1; D unclear. Trimming stripped 5 bases from V and 1 base from J, with 17 bases between. The CDR3 length is 16 residues. CDR1 and CDR2 (germline): SEHNR, FQNEAQ (reference sequence). The CDR3 spells CASSPPRATKNTEAFF. The CDR3, as DNA: TGTGCCAGCAGCCCACCTCGGGCCACCAAGAACACTGAAGCTTTCTTT.

The count of this clone is one. V gene TRBV5-3 combines with J gene TRBJ2-6; D not certain. TRBV5-3 is labeled an ORF, and its function is uncertain. The CDR3 length is 18 residues. Trimming left V 7 bases short and J 5 bases short, with 25 bases between. CDR3 sequence: CARSPIVVEQSRANVLTF. In DNA, the CDR3 is TGTGCCAGATCACCGATAGTGGTGGAACAAAGTCGGGCCAACGTCCTGACTTTC.